This T cell receptor (beta chain) originates from a study of somatic mutations in cytotoxic T cells in rheumatoid arthritis. Study as a whole: The flow sorting of some V beta antibody-stained T-cell populations reached nearly 100% purity, and the sorted populations included V beta1+ cells sequenced for TCRB.

Method: immunoSEQ multiplex PCR; TCRdb's copy keeps in-frame clones and lacks some. The table has 15,000 to 25,000 clones, approximately 80% seen once; the top ten hold about 10%. This clone was counted a few times. Isolating CD4+ and CD8+ cells involved positive magnetic bead selection on an AutoMACS. Their purity was then checked by flow cytometry. Sequencing used CD8+ T cells sorted from blood. The receptor's source is a woman aged 45-65 years in good health.

This chain's CDR3 is CASSLVDTQYF. As DNA, the CDR3 is TGTGCCAGCAGCTTGGTAGATACGCAGTATTTT. The V gene is TRBV5-6, the J gene TRBJ2-3; D remains ambiguous. Germline CDR1 is SGHDT and CDR2 is YYEEEE. This CDR3 is 11 amino acids long. V dropped 0 bases and J dropped 5 bases, with 1 base sitting between them. The full variable domain, in which reference TRBV5-6 and TRBJ2-3 provide the parts outside the CDR3, is DAGVTQSPTHLIKTRGQQVTLRCSPKSGHDTVSWYQQALGQGPQFIFQYYEEEERQRGNFPDRFSGHQFPNYSSELNVNALLLGDSALYLCASSLVDTQYFGPGTRLTVL.